This entry concerns a single TCR beta chain. The antigen is undetermined. The CDR3 consists of 17 residues. The V gene's germline CDR1 is SQVTM and CDR2 ANQGSEA. The record originates from a study of human CD8 memory T cell subsets. Notes on the study in general: According to Chao1 estimates, stem-like memory T cells seemed more diverse than precursor exhausted T cells were. Diversity was similarly high in stem-like memory and precursor exhausted T cells, which was not the case for effector memory cells.

In the study, stem-like memory CD8+ T cells, referred to as TSTEM, were defined as cells that were CCR7+ PD-1- TIGIT-. It was negative magnetic separation that enriched the total CD8+ T cells. UMI-labeled 5' RACE generated the TCR beta libraries. TCRdb reprocessed the 5' RACE reads, with one entry per CDR3 protein and no DNA. Across some 10,000 distinct CDR3 sequences, the top ten clones capture roughly 20% of the sample. The sequenced sample consisted of CD8+ stem-like memory T cells (TSCM and TCM) sorted from PBMCs. Indicated subset: stem-like memory CD8 T cells (TSTEM), CCR7+ PD-1- TIGIT-. The clonotype was recovered from a human donor in good health. The chain links TRBV29-1 to TRBJ2-4; the TCRdb call, TRBD1, lacks DNA for checking. The CDR3 reads CSVETGRAGPTKNIQYF.